This TCR beta chain was profiled in a study of cytomegalovirus exposure and HLA in healthy donors (dated by TCRdb to 2016 to 2017). Notes on the research overall: According to an earlier analysis of a few hundred of the donors, about 179 million T cells yielded roughly 110 million unique TCR beta sequences and more than 250 Gb of sequence data. An early release covering 550 to 650 HLA-typed donors comprised about 290 gigabases of sequencing data and some 79 million unique TCR sequences. Of the roughly 400 genotyped donors, approximately 81% were placed in the genetic ancestry cluster associated with self-reported Caucasian donors. The study aimed to test whether signatures of past pathogen exposure could be identified by cataloging public T cell receptors. The study profiled the T cell repertoires of hundreds of subjects by immunosequencing and related them to cytomegalovirus serostatus. Besides the first cohort of more than 650 subjects, a separate validation cohort made up of 90 to 150 different subjects was used. The study combined high-throughput TCR immunosequencing, statistical association of individual TCRs with disease status, and machine learning to predict cytomegalovirus infection status. A later analysis re-analyzed previously published TCR beta repertoires from 660 or so donors and added high-resolution HLA genotyping to study TCR occurrence patterns. Rather than drawing on any new phenotypic data, the later analysis identified candidate immune exposures from TCR beta sequences and the way those sequences occurred across donors. In an earlier analysis of 550 to 700 of the donors, high-throughput TCR beta sequencing was used to judge whether each TCR beta V gene segment behaved as functional or pseudogenic. Donor age, sex, ethnicity and CMV serostatus were collected together with the repertoire data. A later genetic analysis took genome-wide SNP genotypes for 398 of the 666 donors and used that subset as a discovery cohort. All discovery cohort repertoires had been generated using a single sequencing platform. Class I and class II HLA loci were covered by the typing at four-digit resolution. Typing coverage differed by locus: A, B, C, DRB1 and DQB1 were typed in about 620-640 donors, DQA1 in 522, DPA1 in approximately 600, and DPB1 in around 490. Because of strong linkage in the cohort, roughly five DR-DQ haplotypes were treated as single units for association and clustering. On average, around 200,000 unique TCR beta nucleotide sequences were sequenced per donor among about 400 genotyped donors of the cohort, with roughly 18% of those sequences being non-productive.

Receptor amplification or capture employed the immunoSEQ multiplex PCR assay. For the multiplex PCR, a mixture combining 60 forward primers for TCR Vbeta segments and 13 reverse primers for TCR Jbeta segments was used. A multiplex PCR assay on genomic DNA amplified the CDR3 region of rearranged TCR beta genes. The amplified TCR beta libraries were sequenced on the Illumina HiSeq System as 87-base-pair reads. The original methods were these. Across the 670 or so repertoires, a later analysis counted about 81 million unique TCR beta chains, roughly 11 million of which were shared by at least two donors. Raw reads were error-corrected and collapsed into unique sequences with a nearest-neighbor algorithm that merged closely related sequences to remove PCR and sequencing errors. Alignment of CDR3 sequences to IMGT reference sequences was used to assign V, D and J gene segments. For a sequence to be retained, a match of at least six nucleotides to both a V gene segment and a J gene segment was required. Rearrangements were classified as productive when the CDR3 lacked stop codons and remained in frame with V and J, and all other rearrangements were classified as non-productive. Following IMGT convention, CDR3 was defined as the stretch from the second conserved V-encoded cysteine to the conserved J-encoded phenylalanine. Sequences without an unambiguous match to a single V gene segment were excluded from the earlier analysis of several hundred of the donors. An earlier analysis of some 500 of the donors classified V segments as functional when productive rearrangements were above 56.7% and as segregating when the standard deviation between donors was above 5%. A statistical classification framework was developed to diagnose cytomegalovirus status using the catalog of TCR beta chain sequences. A later analysis assigned V and J genes by comparing TCR nucleotide sequences with IMGT/GENE-DB human TR gene sequences. In a later analysis, CDR3 sequences and most-parsimonious VDJ recombination scenarios were assigned using the TCRdist pipeline. In a later analysis, every TCR beta chain was defined by the combination of its CDR3 amino acid sequence and its V-gene family, and reads without a unique V-gene family were dropped. As a way to deal with suspected cross-contamination and a sequencing artifact, a later analysis dropped hundreds of nucleotide sequences that were highly shared and had low generation probability. For each public chain, a later analysis derived a clonal expansion index from normalized ranks of inferred template counts within each repertoire. In a later analysis, generation probabilities were computed using a VDJ recombination model fitted to out-of-frame rearrangements, and the results were checked against IGoR. Hypergeometric tests were used in a later analysis to score TCR-TCR, TCR-HLA and TCR-CMV co-occurrence, with a repertoire-size bias correction applied to the TCR pairs. False discovery rates were estimated in a later analysis by permuting HLA or CMV assignments 20 times. In a later analysis, co-occurring TCRs were grouped using DBSCAN, and TCRdist sequence similarity was added for clustering within HLA-allele-positive subsets. Repertoires with fewer than 30,000 or more than 120,000 public chains were left out of co-occurrence clustering, as were a handful of repertoires with anomalous nucleotide sharing. TCRdb retrieved this table from immuneACCESS and kept in-frame rearrangements only. Not all clones are present; in checked studies, unresolved V genes account for under half, and no reason is known for the remainder. Clonal size and the V and J genes are those of that table, whereas D and trimming came from the DNA. This sample comprises a few hundred thousand clones, under 80% of them detected only once. Approximately 2.3% of the sample lies in the top ten.

In total, roughly 670 healthy bone marrow donors made up the cohort. Cohort members were all nominally healthy when sampled, although unrecorded immune exposures were likely present. The donor tested CMV seronegative and was one of the 352 seronegative cohort members. A peripheral blood sample was collected from each donor, and TCR beta sequencing was performed on peripheral blood mononuclear cells. Genomic DNA extraction from the blood cell samples was performed with the Qiagen DNeasy Blood Extraction Kit. On the study overall, not on this receptor specifically: In a later genetic analysis, fewer N-insertions in productive TCRs were reported among donors in an Asian-associated ancestry cluster than the roughly 700-donor mean. Assigning TCR associations to individual alleles was difficult when HLA alleles, especially DR and DQ, strongly co-occurred. In a later analysis, most CMV-associated TCR beta chains were found to appear HLA-restricted, with HLA associations seemingly driven largely by CMV exposure. Several of the top co-occurrence clusters appeared to be linked to parvovirus B19, influenza, CMV and Epstein-Barr virus, according to a later analysis. A group of highly shared sequence variants was considered likely to be a technical artifact of the sequencing pipeline. A later analysis found that HLA-associated TCR beta chains were more clonally expanded and had lower generation probabilities than equally common non-associated chains. While some public TCRs were present in many individuals, most TCR sequences turned up only very rarely across donors. In this cohort, only TCR beta chains were sequenced, and detectable features were limited by the absence of alpha or paired-chain data. A later genetic analysis associated a missense DCLRE1C variant with V-gene and J-gene trimming of TCR beta chains, and an independent cohort replicated the association. A further reported finding was that TCR beta sequences accurately predicted the HLA-A and HLA-B alleles for most subjects in the first cohort. For the cohort, immune exposure information was limited to CMV serostatus. In both the original and validation cohorts, the classifier was reported to diagnose cytomegalovirus status with high specificity and sensitivity. Because counts were too low, about 18 rarely observed V segments, including chromosome 9 orphons, were excluded from the earlier analysis of about 500 of the donors. In a later analysis, 16,951 TCR beta sequences were associated with specific HLA alleles at a false discovery rate of 0.05. Correlated functional status among segregating V segments might be attributable to linkage disequilibrium, but an unknown experimental factor could not be ruled out. The authors suggested that the approach could potentially be extended to other disease states and immunological phenotypes. A few of the identified cytomegalovirus-associated TCR beta chains were confirmed in vitro to be specific for cytomegalovirus antigens. Sequencing depth was assumed to be roughly uniform across donors in the presence/absence analyses, though that assumption may not hold. An earlier analysis of approximately 530 of the donors showed that most TCR beta V segments appeared in productive rearrangements either about 90% or about 30% of the time, which broadly matched IMGT annotations. Because some donors lacked HLA typing at each locus, the association tests relied only on the typed subset. A total of about 180 TCR beta chains were listed by the study as associated with cytomegalovirus. A later analysis found that TCR association rates varied across HLA loci, with DRB1 alleles showing the most associated TCRs and HLA-C alleles the fewest.

This clone was seen a few times. What antigen it recognizes has not been identified. No much larger clone is present one base from it, and per-base qualities are unavailable. Sequenced: PBMCs. This TCR was recovered from a female donor in good health and CMV-seronegative.

The CDR3 region reads CASSLQGTDTQYF. The bases are TGTGCCAGCAGCTTACAGGGAACAGATACGCAGTATTTT. This sequence uses TRBV11-2 and TRBJ2-3; 5 matching bases give a weak D call of TRBD1. There are 13 amino acids in the CDR3, from cysteine to phenylalanine inclusive. Of all the DNA, just the CDR3 is kept, 39 bases in frame from base 1. Sequences SGHAT (CDR1) and FQNNGV (CDR2) are obtained from the germline V gene. V loses 2 bases of germline sequence and J loses 3 bases, and the interval between the two ends is 6 bases. Extended through the reference TRBV11-2 and TRBJ2-3 proteins, this CDR3 yields the full variable domain: EAGVAQSPRYKIIEKRQSVAFWCNPISGHATLYWYQQILGQGPKLLIQFQNNGVVDDSQLPKDRFSAERLKGVDSTLKIQPAKLEDSAVYLCASSLQGTDTQYFGPGTRLTVL.